This T cell receptor beta chain was captured by sequencing in a study of cytomegalovirus exposure and HLA in healthy donors (dated by TCRdb to about 2017). Background for the entire study: In an earlier analysis of roughly 590 of the donors, 276 Gb of sequence data and 100 million or so unique TCR beta sequences from 180 million or so T cells were reported. An early release that covered 640 HLA-typed donors contained 250 to 350 gigabases of sequencing data and 80 million or so unique TCR sequences. Of the 350 to 450 genotyped donors, approximately 82% fell in the genetic ancestry cluster associated with self-reported Caucasian donors. The study was designed to test whether signatures of past pathogen exposure could be identified by cataloging public T cell receptors. The study used immunosequencing to profile the T cell repertoires of 666 subjects and linked those repertoires to cytomegalovirus serostatus. A separate validation cohort of about 110 different subjects was used in addition to the approximately 610-subject first cohort. To predict cytomegalovirus infection status, the study brought together high-throughput TCR immunosequencing, statistical association of individual TCRs with disease status, and machine learning. A later analysis re-examined previously published TCR beta repertoires from more than 600 donors and added high-resolution HLA genotyping to investigate patterns of TCR occurrence. In the later analysis, no new phenotypic data were used to find candidate immune exposures; instead, reliance was placed on TCR beta sequences and their occurrence across donors. An earlier analysis of 587 of the donors applied high-throughput TCR beta sequencing to assess whether each TCR beta V gene segment acted as functional or pseudogenic. Donor age, sex, ethnicity and CMV serostatus were collected together with the repertoire data. A later genetic analysis took genome-wide SNP genotypes for about 55% of the roughly 700 donors and used that subset as a discovery cohort. Every repertoire in the discovery cohort had been generated on one and the same sequencing platform. HLA typing covered class I and class II loci at four-digit resolution. Typing coverage differed by locus: A, B, C, DRB1 and DQB1 were typed in about 620-630 donors, DQA1 in about 500, DPA1 in around 580, and DPB1 in roughly 450. Roughly 5 DR-DQ haplotypes were handled as single units for association and clustering because linkage in the cohort was strong. On average, around 240,000 unique TCR beta nucleotide sequences were sequenced per donor among roughly 430 genotyped donors of the cohort, with roughly 18% of those sequences being non-productive. What the work shows at the level of the full study, not this receptor alone: In vitro tests confirmed that a few of the cytomegalovirus-associated TCR beta chains recognize cytomegalovirus antigens. While some public TCRs were present in many individuals, most TCR sequences turned up only very rarely across donors. A cluster of highly shared sequence variants was judged likely to represent a technical artifact of the sequencing pipeline. The authors suggested that the approach could potentially be generalized to other disease states and immunological phenotypes. A further reported finding was that TCR beta sequences accurately predicted the HLA-A and HLA-B alleles for most subjects in the first cohort. Several of the top co-occurrence clusters appeared to be linked to parvovirus B19, influenza, CMV and Epstein-Barr virus, according to a later analysis. Because the 87-base-pair reads could not distinguish some IMGT-functional V segments, including TRBV6-2 and TRBV6-3, those segments were excluded. Because counts were too low, roughly 17 rarely observed V segments, including chromosome 9 orphons, were left out of the earlier analysis of approximately 580 of the donors. Correlated functional status among segregating V segments might be attributable to linkage disequilibrium, but an unknown experimental factor could not be ruled out. Sequencing depth was assumed to be roughly uniform across donors in the presence/absence analyses, though that assumption may not hold. The classifier was reported to diagnose cytomegalovirus status with high specificity and sensitivity in both the original and validation cohorts. According to a later analysis, TCR association rates differed among HLA loci, with DRB1 alleles showing the most associated TCRs and HLA-C alleles showing the fewest. At a false discovery rate of 0.05, a later analysis linked some 17,000 TCR beta sequences to specific HLA alleles. An association between a missense DCLRE1C variant and V-gene and J-gene trimming of TCR beta chains was found in a later genetic analysis and replicated in an independent cohort. In a later analysis, most CMV-associated TCR beta chains were found to appear HLA-restricted, with HLA associations seemingly driven largely by CMV exposure. Broadly in line with IMGT annotations, most TCR beta V segments showed up in productive rearrangements about 90% or about 30% of the time in an earlier analysis of roughly 590 of the donors. Compared with the approximately 670-donor mean, donors in an Asian-associated ancestry cluster had fewer N-insertions in productive TCRs, according to a later genetic analysis. Immune exposure information for the cohort was limited to CMV serostatus. Only TCR beta chains were sequenced in this cohort, and the absence of alpha or paired-chain data limited detectable features. In a later analysis, HLA-associated TCR beta chains showed more clonal expansion and lower generation probabilities than non-associated chains that were equally common. Because HLA typing was missing for some donors at each locus, association tests included only the typed subset. Assigning TCR associations to individual alleles was difficult when HLA alleles, especially DR and DQ, strongly co-occurred. A total of fewer than 200 TCR beta chains were listed by the study as associated with cytomegalovirus.

Library preparation was by the immunoSEQ multiplex PCR assay. For the multiplex PCR, a mixture combining 60 forward primers for TCR Vbeta segments and 13 reverse primers for TCR Jbeta segments was used. Amplification of the CDR3 region of rearranged TCR beta genes was performed with a multiplex PCR assay on genomic DNA. The amplified TCR beta libraries were sequenced on the Illumina HiSeq System as 87-base-pair reads. On the authors' methods: A later analysis counted approximately 84 million unique TCR beta chains across the 666 repertoires, and some 11 million of these chains were shared by at least two donors. To remove PCR and sequencing errors, raw reads were error-corrected and collapsed into unique sequences using a nearest-neighbor algorithm that merged closely related sequences. CDR3 sequences were aligned to IMGT reference sequences to assign V, D and J gene segments. For a sequence to be retained, a match of at least six nucleotides was required to both a V gene segment and a J gene segment. A rearrangement counted as productive if the CDR3 had no stop codons and remained in frame with V and J, and every other rearrangement counted as non-productive. CDR3 was defined by IMGT convention, running from the second conserved V-encoded cysteine to the conserved J-encoded phenylalanine. The earlier analysis of about 590 of the donors excluded sequences that lacked an unambiguous match to a single V gene segment. In an earlier analysis of about 590 of the donors, a V segment was called functional when productive rearrangements were above 56.7%, and segregating when the standard deviation between donors exceeded 5%. A statistical classification framework was built to diagnose cytomegalovirus status from the catalog of TCR beta chain sequences. V and J gene assignment, in a later analysis, came from comparing TCR nucleotide sequences with IMGT/GENE-DB human TR gene sequences. In a later analysis, CDR3 sequences and most-parsimonious VDJ recombination scenarios were assigned using the TCRdist pipeline. In a later analysis, each TCR beta chain was defined by its CDR3 amino acid sequence together with its V-gene family, and reads without a unique V-gene family were excluded. To address suspected cross-contamination and a sequencing artifact, a later analysis removed roughly 640 highly shared, low-generation-probability nucleotide sequences. In a later analysis, a clonal expansion index for each public chain was calculated from normalized within-repertoire ranks of inferred template counts. Generation probabilities in a later analysis came from a VDJ recombination model fitted to out-of-frame rearrangements, and those results were checked against IGoR. In a later analysis, TCR-TCR, TCR-HLA and TCR-CMV co-occurrence was scored with hypergeometric tests, and a repertoire-size bias correction was applied to TCR pairs. To estimate false discovery rates, a later analysis permuted the HLA or CMV assignments 20 times. In a later analysis, co-occurring TCRs were grouped using DBSCAN, and TCRdist sequence similarity was added for clustering within HLA-allele-positive subsets. Repertoires with fewer than 30,000 or more than 120,000 public chains, plus five repertoires with anomalous nucleotide sharing, were excluded from co-occurrence clustering. TCRdb stores this immuneACCESS table with in-frame sequences only. Part of the clones is absent; in the studies checked, under half of the shortfall reflects unresolved V genes, and no reason is known for the rest. The V and J calls and clone size are taken from that table; D and trimming were inferred from the DNA. The sample profile shows about 180,000 clones; over 75% of them were found once. The biggest ten clones account for over 2% of the sample.

The germline V gene (reference sequence) yields MNHEY for CDR1 and SMNVEV for CDR2. At the junction V is shortened by 5 bases and J by 1 base; bases outside the gene matches: 12. Its CDR3 holds 19 amino acids, cysteine through phenylalanine. The read is trimmed to its CDR3 DNA, 57 bases read in frame from base 1. The cohort consisted of 666 healthy bone marrow donors. At the time of sampling, all cohort members were nominally healthy, though unrecorded immune exposures were likely present. The donor tested CMV seronegative and was one of the 352 seronegative cohort members. A peripheral blood sample was provided by each donor, and peripheral blood mononuclear cells were used for TCR beta sequencing. The Qiagen DNeasy Blood Extraction Kit was used to extract genomic DNA from the blood cell samples. Points on this clone: Its antigen remains undetermined. No per-base quality is available; no much larger clone lies one base away.

The chain joins TRBV27 to TRBJ2-1, with TRBD2 matching 12 junction bases. The clonotype originates from a man in his sixties in good health and CMV-seronegative. Sequencing was done on a sample of PBMCs. The base sequence is TGTGCCAGCAGTCTCTTCGGACTAGCGGGGTTAACTTCCTACAATGAGCAGTTCTTC. It translates as CASSLFGLAGLTSYNEQFF.